Each of the 8 T cell receptor beta chains below was sequenced from the same sample in a study of blood T cells in healthy people across ages. Then a second PCR, running about 7 to 11 cycles, was carried out with a sample-barcoded 5' primer and a J-beta primer mix. One entry per CDR3 protein results from TCRdb running MiXCR on the 5' RACE reads. The sample records about 1.7 million distinct CDR3 sequences, 28% being singletons. Sample: blood. Source of these receptors: a woman aged 25 to 39 in good health.

This clonotype was found once. A junction end diverges from the germline sequence, so it may reflect a read error. The rearrangement uses TRBV9 and TRBJ2-1, with 7 positions matching TRBD2. The CDR3 is made up of 16 amino acids. The germline V gene has CDR1 SGDLS and CDR2 YYNGEE. The CDR3 protein is CAGSVGGRGSYNEQFF. The CDR3 nucleotides are TGTGCCGGCAGCGTAGGTGGGCGGGGGTCCTACAATGAGCAGTTCTTC.

Only a few counts were recorded for this clonotype. The gene calls are TRBV15 and TRBJ1-5, with a possible D match to TRBD1 (5 bases). CDR3 length: 13 amino acids. Trimming took off 3 bases at V and 6 bases at J, with 9 bases between the two ends. CDR1 is LNHNV and CDR2 is YYDKDF in the germline V gene (reference sequence). The CDR3 reads CATSSQGSQPQHF. For the CDR3, the DNA is TGTGCCACCAGCAGCCAGGGTTCTCAGCCCCAGCATTTT.

This clonotype was detected many times. J is TRBJ2-7 and V is TRBV12-3 or TRBV12-4; the match to TRBD2 covers 11 bases. V gave up 5 bases and J gave up 0 bases; unmatched junction bases: 3. The CDR3 totals 15 residues. For the CDR3, the DNA is TGTGCCAGCAGTCCTAGCGGGAGGAGCTCCTACGAGCAGTACTTC. Protein: CASSPSGRSSYEQYF.

The J gene is TRBJ1-6, the V gene TRBV28; D is undetermined. Germline CDR1 and CDR2: MDHEN and SYDVKM. V lost 7 bases and J 7 bases, leaving 14 bases between the germline ends. CDR3 length equals 14 residues. The CDR3 sequence: CASTRGTVNSPLHF. The CDR3 nucleotides are TGTGCCAGCACCCGGGGTACAGTAAATTCACCCCTCCACTTT.

This clonotype has a count of ten or more. The rearrangement links TRBV4-2 to TRBJ2-5; 9 bases agree with TRBD1. Unmatched junction bases numbered 5, after V lost 0 bases and J lost 0 bases. CDR3 length equals 17 residues. CDR1 and CDR2 (germline): LGHNA, YNFKEQ. The CDR3 protein is CASSQDSGQGYQETQYF. Written as DNA, the CDR3 is TGTGCCAGCAGCCAAGATTCAGGACAGGGGTACCAAGAGACCCAGTACTTC.

The J gene is TRBJ1-2, the V gene TRBV2; no clear D. Germline CDR1 reads SNHLY; CDR2 reads FYNNEI. With 7 bases removed from V and 4 bases from J, the gap between germline ends came to 10 bases. The CDR3 length is 12 residues. The chain's CDR3 is CASKAESYGYTF. The CDR3 coding sequence is TGTGCCAGCAAGGCAGAAAGCTATGGCTACACCTTC.

There are a few counts of this clonotype. CDR3 region: CASSVGTSGGLLTDTQYF. The CDR3, as DNA: TGTGCCAGCAGCGTCGGGACTAGCGGGGGACTACTCACAGATACGCAGTATTTT. The J gene is TRBJ2-3, the V gene TRBV7-3, with 14 bases matching TRBD2. The CDR3 spans 18 residues. CDR1 is SGHTA and CDR2 is FQGTGA in the germline V gene. With 5 bases clipped from V and 2 bases from J, the junction kept 9 bases outside the gene matches. Using reference TRBV7-3 and TRBJ2-3 for the parts outside the CDR3, the full variable domain is GAGVSQTPSNKVTEKGKYVELRCDPISGHTALYWYRQSLGQGPEFLIYFQGTGAADDSGLPNDRFFAVRPEGSVSTLKIQRTERGDSAVYLCASSVGTSGGLLTDTQYFGPGTRLTVL.

The chain recombines TRBV12-3 or TRBV12-4 with TRBJ1-3; tentatively, D is TRBD1 (6 bases). This CDR3 contains 15 residues. V shed 5 bases and J shed 4 bases, with 15 bases lying between them. CDR3 nucleotides: TGTGCCAGCAGTACCAAGGGGGGGTACGGAAACACCATATATTTT. Translation gives CASSTKGGYGNTIYF.